Described below is a single T cell receptor beta chain sequence and its context. The sample belongs to a study of T cells expressing NK-cell markers. Turning to the study itself: According to the study, TCR beta repertoires originated from sorted CD3+CD56+NKG2C+, CD3+CD56+NKG2C- and CD3+CD56-NKG2C+ T cells.

Beta-chain TCR cDNA was generated via 5'RACE template switching with UMIs. From its re-call of the 5' RACE reads, TCRdb lists each CDR3 protein once, without DNA. Seen in this sample are some 110,000 distinct CDR3 sequences; the ten most common clones hold less than 20%. The source material was blood T cells: a sorted CD56 or NKG2C T cell subset, CD4+ or CD8+ T cells, or bulk PBMC T cells (not recorded which). The sequence derives from a woman aged 18-70 years in good health.

The CDR3 sequence is CATSGGFTDTQYF. V is TRBV28 and J is TRBJ2-3; TCRdb returns TRBD1, unconfirmable since there is no DNA. CDR1 is MDHEN, CDR2 SYDVKM, per germline. The CDR3 consists of 13 residues. The full variable domain, completed using reference TRBV28 and TRBJ2-3, is DVKVTQSSRYLVKRTGEKVFLECVQDMDHENMFWYRQDPGLGLRLIYFSYDVKMKEKGDIPEGYSVSREKKERFSLILESASTNQTSMYLCATSGGFTDTQYFGPGTRLTVL.